A selection of T cell receptor beta chains follows, all from one sample in a study of blood T cell repertoires in COVID-19. Profiling relied on immunoSEQ multiplex PCR, and the TCRdb table lists in-frame clones only, not all of them. In the table there are 65,000 to 75,000 clones, around three quarters of which are singletons. Sequencing was done on a sample of peripheral blood. These receptors originate from a human donor in a cohort sampled during active COVID-19. The CDR3 runs from the conserved cysteine through the conserved F or W.

j_gene	v_gene	CDR3aa
TRBJ1-1	TRBV7-9	CASSLEAGGTEAFF
TRBJ1-5	TRBV6-6	CASREQGRGEQAQHF
TRBJ1-4	TRBV27	CASSEQGAGEKLFF
TRBJ2-7	TRBV10-3	CAITRGGSYEQYF
TRBJ1-4	TRBV2	CASSGASTNEKLFF
TRBJ2-7	TRBV11-3	CASSLATSGDYEQYF
TRBJ1-6	TRBV2	CASMSGGSYNSPLHF
TRBJ1-1	TRBV28	CASSFYRGFAEAFF
TRBJ1-3	TRBV3-1/TRBV3-2	CASSDRKTGGAGNTIYF
TRBJ2-7	TRBV5-4	CASSLSVTGEYEQYF
TRBJ1-5	TRBV7-8	CASRLGGTGGQPQHF
TRBJ2-7	TRBV24-1	CATSDLLFGGSKHEQYF
TRBJ2-3	TRBV4-2	CASSLSGTGSTDTQYF
TRBJ1-5	TRBV10-3	CAISAGGGGSQPQHF